The clone carrying this TCR beta chain showed up many times. The antigen is undetermined. The source of the sample is a study of identical twins. Study-wide results and limits: Excess low generation probability was seen in twin-shared out-of-frame alpha sequences.

CDR1 and CDR2 (germline): DFQATT, SNEGSKA (reference sequence). Trimming removed 3 bases from V and 7 bases from J, with 10 bases in between. The CDR3 covers 11 residues. TCRdb re-called the 5' RACE reads through MiXCR, storing one row per CDR3 protein. The repertoire holds 450,000 to 500,000 distinct CDR3 sequences, roughly an eighth seen once, with around 0.98% in the top ten. This sample was shared with a second study, whose subject was yellow fever vaccine responses in identical twins. From that second work: In identical twins, vaccine T cell responses appeared partly shared and partly individual.

V gene TRBV20-1 combines with J gene TRBJ2-7; no reliable D call. The receptor was isolated from a woman in her late teens or twenties in good health. The sample consisted of CD4+ T cells sorted from blood. CDR3 loop: CSASSDEEQYF. CDR3 bases: TGCAGTGCTAGCTCGGATGAGGAGCAGTACTTC.